The 30 T cell receptor beta chains presented below share a single source sample, sequenced in a study of T cells in Graves' hyperthyroidism and ophthalmopathy. RNA transcripts were the template for amplifying TCR beta CDR3 regions. Researchers ran a first-round RT-PCR on the TCR CDR3 using the HTBI primer set. TCRdb re-analysed the multiplex PCR reads in MiXCR, keeping a single row per CDR3 protein. The sample carries approximately 530,000 distinct CDR3 sequences, over 15% recorded once. The specimen was blood. These receptors all stem from a woman under 30 with Graves' hyperthyroidism.

This clonotype appeared many times. The V gene is TRBV5-1, the J gene TRBJ1-4; perhaps TRBD1 as D (5 bases). Germline assignment: CDR1 SGHRS and CDR2 YFSETQ. V was pared by 3 bases and J by 8 bases, with 20 bases between. The CDR3 runs to 16 residues. Written as DNA, the CDR3 is TGCGCCAGCAGCTCCGAGATTCAGGGTCTCGGCGAAAAACTGTTTTTT. Translating it yields CASSSEIQGLGEKLFF. The full variable domain, rest sourced from reference TRBV5-1 and TRBJ1-4, is KAGVTQTPRYLIKTRGQQVTLSCSPISGHRSVSWYQQTPGQGLQFLFEYFSETQRNKGNFPGRFSGRQFSNSRSEMNVSTLELGDSALYLCASSSEIQGLGEKLFFGSGTQLSVL.

This clonotype was seen at least ten times. This sequence joins TRBV19 and TRBJ1-5; 7 bases are shared with TRBD1. The CDR3 is made up of 16 amino acids. CDR1 LNHDA and CDR2 SQIVND come from the germline V gene (reference sequence). The V gene end was trimmed by 9 bases and the J gene end by 0 bases; junction bases not matched to a gene: 11. CDR3 sequence: CASAGTVGPSNQPQHF. CDR3 coding DNA: TGTGCCAGCGCCGGGACAGTCGGGCCTAGCAATCAGCCCCAGCATTTT.

Remarks on this clonotype: A much larger clone is a single base away; this may be a read error. The chain carries TRBV20-1 and TRBJ1-1; tentatively, D is TRBD1 (5 bases). Germline V gene lookup returns CDR1 DFQATT and CDR2 SNEGSKA (reference sequence). The CDR3 contains 15 residues. The CDR3 coding sequence is TGCAGTGCTAGAGATCGGGTTCGGGGGAACACTGAAGCTTGCTTT. Amino acids: CSARDRVRGNTEACF.

The genes are TRBV6-5 and TRBJ2-7; the match to TRBD1 covers 9 bases. V gave up 4 bases and J gave up 5 bases; unmatched junction bases: 12. Germline CDR1 MNHEY, CDR2 SVGAGI. The CDR3 has 16 amino acids. CDR3 sequence: CASSFTPGTGPHEQYF. The DNA of the CDR3 is TGTGCCAGCAGTTTTACTCCCGGGACAGGGCCCCACGAGCAGTACTTC.

This clonotype was found a few times. V usage is TRBV7-2 and J usage is TRBJ2-2, with a weak D call TRBD2 (5 bases). This CDR3 is 16 amino acids long. Germline CDR1 and CDR2: SGHTA and FQGNSA. The ends were cut back, 1 base at V and 1 base at J, with 10 bases in the middle. The CDR3 DNA reads TGTGCCAGCAGCTTAGGACGGGAAAAGAACACCGGGGAGCTGTTTTTT. Translation: CASSLGREKNTGELFF.

This clonotype showed up many times. The chain couples TRBV27 to TRBJ1-2; D unresolved. Germline V lookup: CDR1 MNHEY, CDR2 SMNVEV (reference sequence). V shed 5 bases and J shed 2 bases, with 18 bases lying between them. The CDR3 sequence is 16 residues long. This CDR3 is CASSPYLLGGNYGYTF. The DNA for the CDR3 is TGTGCCAGCAGTCCCTATCTCCTGGGAGGGAACTATGGCTACACCTTC.

This clonotype has a count of ten or more. CDR3 in DNA: TGCGCCAGCAGCTTGGAAACAGGGGCCCCCTACGAGCAGTACTTC. Amino acid sequence: CASSLETGAPYEQYF. The rearrangement uses TRBV5-1 and TRBJ2-7; 7 nucleotides match TRBD1. The CDR3 loop spans 15 amino acids. After removal of 0 bases from V and 2 bases from J, the junction contained 5 bases not matched to a gene. Per germline, CDR1 SGHRS and CDR2 YFSETQ.

This clonotype occurred a few times. The rearrangement uses TRBV20-1 and TRBJ2-5, with a possible D match to TRBD1 (6 bases). Looked up from germline, CDR1 is DFQATT and CDR2 is SNEGSKA (reference sequence). The CDR3 runs 10 residues. V dropped 0 bases and J dropped 12 bases, with 8 bases sitting between them. CDR3 nucleotides: TGCAGTGCTAGAGATTCAGGGGAGTACTTC. It specifies CSARDSGEYF.

This clonotype was picked up many times. V and J are TRBV30 and TRBJ2-2; D is uncertain. Germline loops: CDR1 GTSNPN, CDR2 SVGIG (reference sequence). This CDR3 has 14 residues. V lost 2 bases to trimming and J lost 1 base, with 8 bases between them. The CDR3 loop is CAWSWTGNTGELFF. DNA of the CDR3: TGTGCCTGGAGTTGGACGGGGAACACCGGGGAGCTGTTTTTT.

In this sample, this clonotype turned up a few times. The chain uses TRBV11-2 and TRBJ1-3; 7 positions agree with TRBD1. The CDR3 totals 16 residues. V gave up 5 bases and J gave up 0 bases; unmatched junction bases: 7. Germline V gene lookup returns CDR1 SGHAT and CDR2 FQNNGV. In nucleotides, the CDR3 is TGTGCCAGCAGCAATAGGGACAGAAGCTCTGGAAACACCATATATTTT. Translating it yields CASSNRDRSSGNTIYF. Using reference TRBV11-2 and TRBJ1-3 for the parts outside the CDR3, the full variable domain is EAGVAQSPRYKIIEKRQSVAFWCNPISGHATLYWYQQILGQGPKLLIQFQNNGVVDDSQLPKDRFSAERLKGVDSTLKIQPAKLEDSAVYLCASSNRDRSSGNTIYFGEGSWLTVV.

There are many counts of this clonotype. This chain's CDR3 is CASSSREGTDTQYF. The CDR3 DNA follows: TGTGCCAGCAGTTCGAGGGAGGGCACAGATACGCAGTATTTT. This chain links TRBV12-3 or TRBV12-4 with TRBJ2-3, with D perhaps matching TRBD2 (6 bases). The CDR3 sequence is 14 residues long. V was trimmed by 4 bases and J by 1 base, leaving 9 bases between them.

A few counts support this clonotype. CDR3 DNA: TGTGCCAGCAGTAAGGGTGGGTACGAGCAGTACTTC. Translation gives CASSKGGYEQYF. V usage is TRBV6-1 and J usage is TRBJ2-7; D is undetermined. The ends were cut back, 5 bases at V and 4 bases at J, with 9 bases in the middle. Germline CDR1 reads MNHNS; CDR2 reads SASEGT. The CDR3 runs to 12 residues.

The rearrangement uses TRBV27 and TRBJ2-1; D is unclear. There are 14 residues in the CDR3. Looked up from germline, CDR1 is MNHEY and CDR2 is SMNVEV (reference sequence). Trimming took off 5 bases at V and 0 bases at J, with 8 bases between the two ends. Here the CDR3 DNA reads TGTGCCAGCAGTGGTACCTTCTCCTACAATGAGCAGTTCTTC. Its protein is CASSGTFSYNEQFF.

J is TRBJ2-1 and V is TRBV4-2; TRBD1 matches at 10 bases. V was clipped by 3 bases and J by 15 bases; unmatched bases: 8. CDR1 and CDR2 (germline): LGHNA, YNFKEQ. This CDR3 contains 13 residues. CDR3 protein: CASSQTTGGPGFF. In DNA form, the CDR3 reads TGTGCCAGCAGCCAGACGACAGGGGGCCCAGGGTTCTTC.

This clonotype was seen only a few times. The chain recombines TRBV6-1 with TRBJ1-1, with D uncertain. V was shortened by 3 bases and J by 2 bases, with 13 bases between the two germline ends. Per the germline V gene, CDR1 is MNHNS and CDR2 is SASEGT. This CDR3 region has 15 residues. The DNA of the CDR3 is TGTGCCAGCAGTGACCCTGGGCTCTCAAACACTGAAGCTTTCTTT. Translated, it gives CASSDPGLSNTEAFF.

This clonotype was picked up many times. The chain links TRBV12-3 or TRBV12-4 to TRBJ2-1; a weak D match, TRBD2 (5 bases). The CDR3 covers 12 residues. V lost 5 bases, J lost 6 bases, and 8 bases lay in between. CDR3 nucleotide sequence: TGTGCCAGCAGTATAGGACTCAATGAGCAGTTCTTC. It yields the protein CASSIGLNEQFF.

This clonotype has at least ten counts. V usage is TRBV6-1 and J usage is TRBJ1-1; D perhaps matches TRBD1 (6 bases). There are 15 residues in the CDR3. In germline, CDR1 is MNHNS, CDR2 SASEGT. The V gene lost 3 bases and the J gene lost 1 base, with 12 bases spanning the gap. The CDR3 sequence: CASSDGGTPNTEAFF. In DNA form, the CDR3 reads TGTGCCAGCAGTGATGGGGGGACACCGAACACTGAAGCTTTCTTT.

This chain links TRBV6-2 or TRBV6-3 with TRBJ2-1; 10 positions agree with TRBD2. Germline lookup yields CDR1 MNHEY and CDR2 SVGEGT. The CDR3 spans 17 residues. Trimming cost V 5 bases and J 8 bases; bases outside gene matches: 15. DNA for the CDR3: TGTGCCAGCAGTCCGGACATCACTAGCGGGACTTTAGATGAGCAGTTCTTC. It yields the protein CASSPDITSGTLDEQFF.

This clonotype has a count of ten or more. The gene calls are TRBV11-3 and TRBJ2-1; TRBD1 might be the D (5 bases). Trimming cost V 6 bases and J 3 bases, with 12 bases left between them. Germline V gene data show CDR1 as SGHNT and CDR2 as YENEEA. The CDR3 extends over 14 amino acids. CDR3 in amino acids: CASRGRSIYNEQFF. The CDR3 nucleotides read TGTGCCAGCAGGGGGCGCTCCATCTACAATGAGCAGTTCTTC.

V and J are TRBV6-1 and TRBJ1-2; 9 bases are a match to TRBD1. Germline CDR1 reads MNHNS; CDR2 reads SASEGT. J gave up 7 bases and V 10 bases, and 10 bases lay outside the gene matches. CDR3 length equals 13 residues. The CDR3 protein is CATNPGTGIGYTF. The DNA for the CDR3 is TGTGCCACCAACCCCGGGACAGGGATTGGCTACACCTTC.

This clonotype occurred a few times. This chain connects TRBV6-1 to TRBJ2-5; D is perhaps TRBD1 or TRBD2 (5 bases each). The CDR3 extends over 13 amino acids. Germline CDR1 is MNHNS and CDR2 is SASEGT. The V and J ends lost 6 bases and 3 bases respectively, with 11 bases between them. The CDR3 reads CASSAGTEETQYF. The CDR3 DNA is TGTGCCAGCAGCGCCGGGACGGAAGAGACCCAGTACTTC.

This clonotype was found once. The chain carries TRBV7-8 and TRBJ2-5; 9 bases line up with TRBD1. Losses at the gene ends were 3 bases for V and 2 bases for J; bases not matched to a gene: 4. Germline loops: CDR1 SGHVS, CDR2 FQNEAQ. The CDR3 spans 15 residues. CDR3 in DNA: TGTGCCAGCAGCTTCCCCGGACAGGGGCAAGAGACCCAGTACTTC. This codes for CASSFPGQGQETQYF.

The gene calls are TRBV20-1 and TRBJ1-6, with D maybe TRBD1 (6 bases). The germline V gene encodes CDR1 DFQATT and CDR2 SNEGSKA (reference sequence). The CDR3 covers 15 residues. Deletions cut 3 bases from V and 7 bases from J, with 16 bases between. CDR3 region: CSARVGGGSNSPLHF. DNA of the CDR3: TGCAGTGCTAGGGTCGGAGGGGGTTCGAATTCACCCCTCCACTTT.

The chain couples TRBV4-3 to TRBJ2-7; 11 nucleotides match TRBD1. The CDR3 is 15 residues long. The V gene's germline CDR1 is LGHNA and CDR2 YSLEER. With 5 bases clipped from V and 6 bases from J, the junction kept 9 bases outside the gene matches. DNA of the CDR3: TGCGCCAGCAGCGCTAACCAGGACAGGGGGCGCGAGCAGTACTTC. Amino acid sequence: CASSANQDRGREQYF.

There are many counts of this clonotype. The J gene is TRBJ2-1, the V gene TRBV2; 8 nucleotides agree with TRBD2. CDR1 is SNHLY and CDR2 is FYNNEI in the germline V gene. V dropped 7 bases and J dropped 0; count of bases not matched to a gene: 2. This CDR3 has 14 amino acids. CDR3: CASTSGSSYNEQFF. The CDR3 coding sequence is TGTGCCAGCACAAGCGGGAGCTCCTACAATGAGCAGTTCTTC.

The chain couples TRBV7-2 to TRBJ1-3; D possibly corresponds to TRBD1 (5 bases). The germline CDR1 and CDR2 sequences are SGHTA and FQGNSA. V dropped 2 bases and J dropped 0 bases, with 14 bases sitting between them. The CDR3 loop spans 17 amino acids. The CDR3 region is CASSLTGLLSSGNTIYF. CDR3 nucleotides: TGTGCCAGCAGCTTAACGGGACTCCTGAGCTCTGGAAACACCATATATTTT. The entire variable domain, with the rest obtained from reference TRBV7-2 and TRBJ1-3, is as follows: GAGVSQSPSNKVTEKGKDVELRCDPISGHTALYWYRQSLGQGLEFLIYFQGNSAPDKSGLPSDRFSAERTGGSVSTLTIQRTQQEDSAVYLCASSLTGLLSSGNTIYFGEGSWLTVV.

This clonotype was found many times. The gene calls are TRBV29-1 and TRBJ2-5; no reliable D call. The V gene's germline CDR1 is SQVTM and CDR2 ANQGSEA. The CDR3 extends over 15 amino acids. Deletions cut 0 bases from V and 5 bases from J, with 16 bases between. CDR3 in amino acids: CSVEDGNAFLETQYF. CDR3 DNA sequence: TGCAGCGTTGAAGACGGTAACGCCTTCTTGGAGACCCAGTACTTC.

This clonotype was recorded many times. The CDR3 loop is CASSFGQYRGTNEKLFF. The CDR3 nucleotides read TGTGCCAGCAGTTTTGGCCAATACCGGGGAACTAATGAAAAACTGTTTTTT. The chain carries TRBV28 and TRBJ1-4; D call uncertain. Germline lookup yields CDR1 MDHEN and CDR2 SYDVKM. This CDR3 comprises 17 residues. Deletions cut 3 bases from V and 1 base from J, with 15 bases between. The variable domain in full, completed from reference TRBV28 and TRBJ1-4, reads DVKVTQSSRYLVKRTGEKVFLECVQDMDHENMFWYRQDPGLGLRLIYFSYDVKMKEKGDIPEGYSVSREKKERFSLILESASTNQTSMYLCASSFGQYRGTNEKLFFGSGTQLSVL.

This clonotype was recorded many times. This chain connects TRBV10-3 to TRBJ1-1; D might be TRBD1 (5 bases). CDR1 and CDR2 from the germline V gene are ENHRY and SYGVKD. Trimming shortened V by 2 bases and J by 5 bases, and 12 bases separated the two germline ends. CDR3 length: 14 residues. The CDR3 DNA is TGTGCCATCAGTGAGCAACAGGTAATGACTGAAGCTTTCTTT. Translating it yields CAISEQQVMTEAFF.

The genes are TRBV6-1 and TRBJ2-3; a weak D match, TRBD2 (6 bases). Germline-derived CDR1 and CDR2 are MNHNS and SASEGT. The CDR3 covers 15 residues. The V end lost 8 bases, the J end lost 1 base, and 16 bases lay between the germline ends. CDR3 sequence (DNA): TGTGCCAGCGGCCCGACTAGTTGGCGCACAGATACGCAGTATTTT. As protein: CASGPTSWRTDTQYF.